A single sample is the source of the 21 T cell receptor beta chains below, sequenced in a study of T cell responses to AZD1222 COVID-19 vaccine. TCRdb keeps only in-frame clones here, not all; method: immunoSEQ multiplex PCR. Of fewer than 70,000 clones listed, 75% to 90% are singletons. This sample comprised peripheral blood, obtained 28 days after the second AZD1222 dose. All receptors come from an adult who received the AZD1222 COVID-19 vaccine.

This clone has more than one count but fewer than ten. The gene calls are TRBV10-1 and TRBJ2-3, with D possibly matching TRBD2 (6 bases). V gave up 8 bases and J gave up 0 bases, with 9 bases separating them. The CDR3 has 13 amino acids. In germline, CDR1 is WNHNN, CDR2 SYGVQD (reference sequence). CDR3 bases: TGCGCCAGCCGGGGGACTAGCACAGATACGCAGTATTTT. Translation: CASRGTSTDTQYF.

This chain uses TRBV19 with TRBJ1-4, with 9 bases lining up with TRBD1. Germline CDR1 LNHDA, CDR2 SQIVND (reference sequence). CDR3 size: 16 residues. The V gene end was trimmed by 6 bases and the J gene end by 8 bases; junction bases not matched to a gene: 13. The CDR3 nucleotides are TGTGCCAGTAGAACAGAGACAGGGGGTGAATGGGAAAAACTGTTTTTT. This sequence encodes CASRTETGGEWEKLFF. Combining the CDR3 with reference TRBV19 and TRBJ1-4 gives the whole variable domain DGGITQSPKYLFRKEGQNVTLSCEQNLNHDAMYWYRQDPGQGLRLIYYSQIVNDFQKGDIAEGYSVSREKKESFPLTVTSAQKNPTAFYLCASRTETGGEWEKLFFGSGTQLSVL.

This chain uses TRBV2 with TRBJ1-5; D perhaps matches TRBD1 (5 bases). V lost 7 bases, J lost 1 base, and 14 bases lay in between. Per germline, CDR1 SNHLY and CDR2 FYNNEI. The CDR3 is 15 residues long. The CDR3 DNA sequence: TGTGCCAGCACTTCGACCGGGGGGAGCAATCAGCCCCAGCATTTT. Residues: CASTSTGGSNQPQHF.

The rearrangement joins TRBV9 to TRBJ2-1; 11 bases match TRBD2. Germline trimming cut 1 base from V and 7 bases from J; bases unmatched to any gene: 4. The CDR3 has 15 residues. Germline assignment: CDR1 SGDLS and CDR2 YYNGEE. The CDR3 sequence: CASSVTGTSGNEQFF. The CDR3 DNA sequence: TGTGCCAGCAGCGTAACCGGGACTAGCGGTAATGAGCAGTTCTTC.

The chain links TRBV5-4 to TRBJ2-3; 10 positions match TRBD2. Germline-derived CDR1 and CDR2 are SGHNT and YYREEE (reference sequence). Unmatched junction bases numbered 6, after V lost 3 bases and J lost 2 bases. The CDR3 totals 16 residues. CDR3: CASSSQRGGITDTQYF. The CDR3 nucleotides read TGTGCCAGCAGCTCCCAGCGGGGGGGCATCACAGATACGCAGTATTTT.

This chain connects TRBV19 to TRBJ1-4; TRBD1 might be the D (6 bases). In germline, CDR1 is LNHDA, CDR2 SQIVND (reference sequence). Trimming cost V 5 bases and J 5 bases, with 18 bases left between them. This CDR3 contains 16 residues. The CDR3 nucleotides are TGTGCCAGTAGTGGGGGCCGGATCAATCGGAATGAAAAACTGTTTTTT. Its protein is CASSGGRINRNEKLFF. The full variable domain, its missing parts supplied by reference TRBV19 and TRBJ1-4, is DGGITQSPKYLFRKEGQNVTLSCEQNLNHDAMYWYRQDPGQGLRLIYYSQIVNDFQKGDIAEGYSVSREKKESFPLTVTSAQKNPTAFYLCASSGGRINRNEKLFFGSGTQLSVL.

This clone occurred a few times. The rearrangement joins TRBV4-3 to TRBJ2-1; the match to TRBD2 covers 11 bases. CDR1 and CDR2 (germline): LGHNA, YSLEER. V lost 0 bases, J lost 9 bases, and 7 bases stayed unmatched. This CDR3 spans 16 amino acids. The DNA of the CDR3 is TGCGCCAGCAGCCAAGATCATCTAGCGGGAGGTGGTGAGCAGTTCTTC. Its protein product is CASSQDHLAGGGEQFF.

This clone appeared a single time. CDR3 amino acids: CASSYFRATGELFF. CDR3 bases: TGTGCCAGCAGTTACTTCAGGGCCACCGGGGAGCTGTTTTTT. The J gene is TRBJ2-2, the V gene TRBV6-5; D is possibly TRBD1 (5 bases). The CDR3 extends over 14 amino acids. V gave up 1 base and J gave up 4 bases, with 7 bases separating them. Germline lookup yields CDR1 MNHEY and CDR2 SVGAGI.

The V call is TRBV11-2, the J call TRBJ2-3; TRBD1 matches 9 bases. Germline CDR1 and CDR2: SGHAT and FQNNGV. The CDR3 runs 15 residues. The J segment lost 6 bases and the V segment lost 4 bases, leaving 8 bases of the junction unmatched. CDR3 in DNA: TGTGCCAGCAGCTCAACAGGGGGCTTCGCGGATACGCAGTATTTT. It codes for CASSSTGGFADTQYF.

The chain links TRBV30 to TRBJ2-7, with a tentative D call TRBD1 (5 bases). Germline assignment: CDR1 GTSNPN and CDR2 SVGIG (reference sequence). Trimming shortened V by 1 base and J by 3 bases, and 10 bases separated the two germline ends. This CDR3 region has 13 residues. CDR3 bases: TGTGCCTGGAGTGACGACAGATTCTACGAGCAGTACTTC. Amino acids: CAWSDDRFYEQYF.

This clone showed up just a few times. The V call is TRBV7-3, the J call TRBJ2-5; no clear D gene. Trimming left V 3 bases short and J 2 bases short, with 7 bases between. This CDR3 contains 13 residues. Germline-derived CDR1 and CDR2 are SGHTA and FQGTGA. CDR3: CASSFNPQETQYF. CDR3 nucleotide sequence: TGTGCCAGCAGCTTCAATCCTCAAGAGACCCAGTACTTC.

This rearrangement joins TRBV10-2 to TRBJ1-5, with 9 positions matching TRBD1. The CDR3 covers 13 residues. The trim removed 7 bases at V and 4 bases at J, leaving 2 bases unmatched. CDR1 and CDR2 from the germline V gene are WSHSY and SAAADI. The CDR3 coding sequence is TGCGCCAGCAAGGGACAGGGAAATCAGCCCCAGCATTTT. It is translated as CASKGQGNQPQHF.

The chain carries TRBV11-2 and TRBJ1-5, with TRBD1 matching over 7 bases. The length of the CDR3 is 16 residues. CDR1 is SGHAT, CDR2 FQNNGV, per germline. V dropped 5 bases and J dropped 0; count of bases not matched to a gene: 7. For the CDR3, the DNA is TGTGCCAGCAGCCCCGGGACAGCTTATAGCAATCAGCCCCAGCATTTT. Translating gives CASSPGTAYSNQPQHF.

J is TRBJ1-5 and V is TRBV28, with D possibly being TRBD1 (5 bases). Germline V lookup: CDR1 MDHEN, CDR2 SYDVKM. The CDR3 runs 14 residues. The V and J ends lost 3 bases and 7 bases respectively, with 13 bases between them. This chain's CDR3 is CASSFGGGGQPQHF. DNA of the CDR3: TGTGCCAGCAGTTTCGGCGGGGGAGGACAGCCCCAGCATTTT. Full variable domain (missing parts from reference TRBV28 and TRBJ1-5): DVKVTQSSRYLVKRTGEKVFLECVQDMDHENMFWYRQDPGLGLRLIYFSYDVKMKEKGDIPEGYSVSREKKERFSLILESASTNQTSMYLCASSFGGGGQPQHFGDGTRLSIL.

The CDR3 region is CASSEGTGSRETQYF. CDR3 in DNA: TGTGCCAGCAGTGAGGGAACCGGGAGTCGGGAGACCCAGTACTTC. V is TRBV2 and J is TRBJ2-5; TRBD2 might be the D (6 bases). CDR3 length: 15 amino acids. V dropped 3 bases and J dropped 5 bases, with 16 bases sitting between them. CDR1 SNHLY and CDR2 FYNNEI come from the germline V gene.

The chain uses TRBV14 and TRBJ2-5; TRBD2 matches 8 bases. The V gene end was trimmed by 1 base and the J gene end by 5 bases; junction bases not matched to a gene: 6. The CDR3 extends over 15 amino acids. Germline V gene sequence: CDR1 SGHDN, CDR2 FVKESK. The CDR3 region has the DNA TGTGCCAGCAGCCAAGTAAGCGGGAGCTGGGAGACCCAGTACTTC. Amino acids: CASSQVSGSWETQYF.

The chain couples TRBV5-6 to TRBJ1-1; TRBD1 is a possible D gene (6 bases). This CDR3 comprises 15 residues. The ends were cut back, 3 bases at V and 0 bases at J, with 12 bases in the middle. The germline CDR1 and CDR2 sequences are SGHDT and YYEEEE. The CDR3 nucleotides are TGTGCCAGCAGCTGGGTACAGGGTGTGAACACTGAAGCTTTCTTT. It translates to CASSWVQGVNTEAFF.

The V and J genes are TRBV24-1 and TRBJ2-7, with TRBD1 matching 8 bases. CDR3 size: 14 residues. V gave up 1 base and J gave up 7 bases; unmatched junction bases: 5. Germline CDR1 is KGHDR and CDR2 is SFDVKD. In DNA form, the CDR3 reads TGTGCCACCAGTGATTTATGGACAGGGCAAGAGCAGTACTTC. Its translation: CATSDLWTGQEQYF.

This chain joins TRBV5-1 and TRBJ2-2; D perhaps matches TRBD1 (6 bases). This CDR3 is 15 amino acids long. V lost 7 bases and J lost 4, with 17 bases in between. Germline CDR1 SGHRS, CDR2 YFSETQ. This CDR3 is CASGWGLGRTGELFF. CDR3 DNA: TGCGCCAGCGGTTGGGGGCTAGGACGCACCGGGGAGCTGTTTTTT.

The chain has TRBV6-6 and TRBJ2-4, with D perhaps matching TRBD2 (5 bases). V was trimmed by 5 bases and J by 1 base, leaving 18 bases between them. The germline V gene has CDR1 MNHNY and CDR2 SVGAGI (reference sequence). The CDR3 runs 17 residues. The CDR3 reads CASSPRSSEAAKNIQYF. Here the CDR3 DNA reads TGTGCCAGCAGTCCACGGAGTAGCGAGGCGGCCAAAAACATTCAGTACTTC.

The chain recombines TRBV5-8 with TRBJ2-5, with 8 bases lining up with TRBD2. Germline V gene data show CDR1 as SGHTS and CDR2 as YDEGEE. The CDR3 sequence is 16 residues long. V was pared by 7 bases and J by 4 bases, with 15 bases of the junction left unmatched. As DNA, the CDR3 is TGTGCCAGCGCTCGGAGAAGCGGGAGATTTGTAGAGACCCAGTACTTC. It encodes CASARRSGRFVETQYF.